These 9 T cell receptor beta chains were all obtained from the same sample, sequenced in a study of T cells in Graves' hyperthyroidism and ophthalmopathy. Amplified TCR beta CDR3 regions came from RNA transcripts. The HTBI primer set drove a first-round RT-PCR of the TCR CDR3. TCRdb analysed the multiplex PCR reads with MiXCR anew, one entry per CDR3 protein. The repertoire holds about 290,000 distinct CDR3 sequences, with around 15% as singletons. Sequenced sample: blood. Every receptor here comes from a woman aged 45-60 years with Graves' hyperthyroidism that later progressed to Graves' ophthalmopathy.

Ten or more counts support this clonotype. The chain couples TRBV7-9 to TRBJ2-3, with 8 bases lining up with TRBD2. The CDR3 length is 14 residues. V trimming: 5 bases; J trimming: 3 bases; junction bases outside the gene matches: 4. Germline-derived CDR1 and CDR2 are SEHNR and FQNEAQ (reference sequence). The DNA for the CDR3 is TGTGCCAGCAGCCCTAGCGGGTTTACAGATACGCAGTATTTT. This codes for CASSPSGFTDTQYF.

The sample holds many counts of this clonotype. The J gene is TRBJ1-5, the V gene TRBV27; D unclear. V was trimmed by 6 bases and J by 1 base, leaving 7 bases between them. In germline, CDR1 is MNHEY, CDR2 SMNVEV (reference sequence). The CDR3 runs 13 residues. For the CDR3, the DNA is TGTGCCAGCAGACCGGGGAGCAATCAGCCCCAGCATTTT. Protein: CASRPGSNQPQHF.

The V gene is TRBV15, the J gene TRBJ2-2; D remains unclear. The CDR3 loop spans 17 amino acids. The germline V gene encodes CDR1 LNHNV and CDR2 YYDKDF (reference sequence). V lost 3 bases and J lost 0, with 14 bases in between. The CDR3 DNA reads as TGTGCCACCAGCAGTGAGGCTTGGGCGCCGAACACCGGGGAGCTGTTTTTT. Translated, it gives CATSSEAWAPNTGELFF.

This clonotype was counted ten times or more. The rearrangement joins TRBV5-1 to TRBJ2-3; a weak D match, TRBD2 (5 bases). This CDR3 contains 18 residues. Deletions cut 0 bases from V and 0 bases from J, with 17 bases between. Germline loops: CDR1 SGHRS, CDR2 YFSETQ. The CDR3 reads CASSLEPTSFTSTDTQYF. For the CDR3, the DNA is TGCGCCAGCAGCTTGGAGCCAACTAGTTTCACTAGCACAGATACGCAGTATTTT.

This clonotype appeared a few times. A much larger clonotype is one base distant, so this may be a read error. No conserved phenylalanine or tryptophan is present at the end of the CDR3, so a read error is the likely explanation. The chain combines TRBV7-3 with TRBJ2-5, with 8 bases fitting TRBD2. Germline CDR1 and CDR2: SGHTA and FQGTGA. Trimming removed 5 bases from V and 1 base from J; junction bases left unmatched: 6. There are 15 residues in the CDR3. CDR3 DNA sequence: TGTGCCAGCAGCCGGGGGGGGACGGCCCAAGAGACCCAGTACCTC. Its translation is CASSRGGTAQETQYL.

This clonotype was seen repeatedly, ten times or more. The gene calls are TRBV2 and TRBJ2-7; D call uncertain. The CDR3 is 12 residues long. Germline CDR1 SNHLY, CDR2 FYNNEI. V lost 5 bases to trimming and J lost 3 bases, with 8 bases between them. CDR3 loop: CASSLANYEQYF. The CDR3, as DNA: TGTGCCAGCAGTCTGGCAAACTACGAGCAGTACTTC.

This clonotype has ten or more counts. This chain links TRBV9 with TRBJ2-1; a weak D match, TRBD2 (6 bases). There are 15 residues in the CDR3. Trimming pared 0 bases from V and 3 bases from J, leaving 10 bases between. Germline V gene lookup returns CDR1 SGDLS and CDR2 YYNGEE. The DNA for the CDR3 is TGTGCCAGCAGCGTAGTGACGGGAGACTACAATGAGCAGTTCTTC. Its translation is CASSVVTGDYNEQFF.

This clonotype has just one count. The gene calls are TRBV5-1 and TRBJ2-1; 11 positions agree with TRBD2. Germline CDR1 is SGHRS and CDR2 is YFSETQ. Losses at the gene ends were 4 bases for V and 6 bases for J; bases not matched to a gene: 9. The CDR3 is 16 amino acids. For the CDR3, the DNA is TGCGCCAGCAGCCATGCCTACGGACTAGCGGGCAATGAGCAGTTCTTC. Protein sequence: CASSHAYGLAGNEQFF.

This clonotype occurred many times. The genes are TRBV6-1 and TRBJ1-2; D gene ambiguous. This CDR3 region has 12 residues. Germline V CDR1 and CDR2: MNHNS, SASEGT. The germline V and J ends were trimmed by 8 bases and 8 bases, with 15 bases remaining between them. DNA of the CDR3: TGTGCCAGCCGCGAAGACACTTCGGGCTACACCTTC. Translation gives CASREDTSGYTF.